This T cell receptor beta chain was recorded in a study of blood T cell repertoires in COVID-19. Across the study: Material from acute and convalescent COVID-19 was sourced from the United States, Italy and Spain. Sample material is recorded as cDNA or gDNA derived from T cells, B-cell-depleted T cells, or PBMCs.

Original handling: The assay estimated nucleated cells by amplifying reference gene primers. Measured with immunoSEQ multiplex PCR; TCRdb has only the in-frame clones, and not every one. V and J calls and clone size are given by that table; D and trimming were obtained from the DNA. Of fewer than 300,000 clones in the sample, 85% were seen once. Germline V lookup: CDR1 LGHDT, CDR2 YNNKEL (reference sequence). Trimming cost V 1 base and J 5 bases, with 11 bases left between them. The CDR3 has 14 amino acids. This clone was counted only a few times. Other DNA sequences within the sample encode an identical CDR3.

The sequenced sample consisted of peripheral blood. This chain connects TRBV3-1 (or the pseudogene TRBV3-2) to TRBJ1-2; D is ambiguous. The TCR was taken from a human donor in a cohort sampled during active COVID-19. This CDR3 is CASSQGPAGYGYTF. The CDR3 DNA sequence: TGTGCCAGCAGCCAAGGGCCGGCGGGATATGGCTACACCTTC.